The source of this T cell receptor beta chain is a study of T cells in Graves' hyperthyroidism and ophthalmopathy. Trimming at V came to 4 bases and at J to 1 base, leaving 10 bases not matched to a gene. Looked up from germline, CDR1 is SEHNR and CDR2 is FQNEAQ (reference sequence). This CDR3 is built from 17 residues. From RNA transcripts, TCR beta CDR3 regions were amplified. First-round RT-PCR with HTBI primers amplified the TCR CDR3 region. TCRdb processed the multiplex PCR reads anew with MiXCR; each CDR3 protein has one entry. The table lists more than 600,000 distinct CDR3 sequences, about 16% of them singletons. In its sample, this clonotype was seen many times.

The J gene is TRBJ2-3, the V gene TRBV7-9, with 8 nucleotides matching TRBD1. Sequencing used blood. This clonotype was sampled from a man in his late teens or twenties with Graves' hyperthyroidism. The DNA of the CDR3 is TGTGCCAGCAGCTCTCCATCCGGGACAGGAGGCACAGATACGCAGTATTTT. It specifies CASSSPSGTGGTDTQYF.